Presented here are 5 T cell receptor beta chains from one specimen sequenced in a study of shared clonotypes between healthy human individuals. Clones were read by immunoSEQ multiplex PCR, and TCRdb kept only the in-frame ones, dropping some. The repertoire holds 400,000 to 600,000 clones, with about three quarters as singletons. Sequencing was carried out using PBMCs. These receptors originate from a woman aged 40 to 50 in good health. Some clones in this sample may be carry-over from other donors' samples.

The chain is built from TRBV29-1 and TRBJ1-1; 9 bases agree with TRBD1. From germline, CDR1 is SQVTM and CDR2 ANQGSEA. This CDR3 comprises 13 residues. Germline trimming cut 6 bases from V and 6 bases from J; bases unmatched to any gene: 8. CDR3 sequence reads: CSVRDRDSSEAFF. CDR3 in DNA: TGCAGCGTCCGGGACAGGGATTCTTCTGAAGCTTTCTTT.

The rearrangement joins TRBV28 to TRBJ2-7; 7 bases are shared with TRBD2. The CDR3 extends over 14 amino acids. V lost 4 bases to trimming and J lost 3 bases; unmatched junction nucleotides: 6. Germline CDR1 is MDHEN and CDR2 is SYDVKM. CDR3 in DNA: TGTGCCAGCAGTTCACCGGGACTATTCTACGAGCAGTACTTC. It is translated as CASSSPGLFYEQYF.

This clone has more than one count but fewer than ten. The chain joins TRBV7-8 to TRBJ2-7, with D perhaps given as TRBD1 or TRBD2 (5 bases each). The V gene lost 5 bases and the J gene lost 0 bases, with 17 bases spanning the gap. The CDR3 is 16 residues long. Germline V lookup: CDR1 SGHVS, CDR2 FQNEAQ. The CDR3 nucleotides read TGTGCCAGCAGCCCCCCCGGGACCGTTAGCTCCTACGAGCAGTACTTC. Residues: CASSPPGTVSSYEQYF.

Of note for this clone: This CDR3 is also generated by other DNA sequences in the sample. This chain links TRBV6-6 with TRBJ2-7; D not resolved. The CDR3 has 11 residues. CDR1 and CDR2 (germline): MNHNY, SVGAGI (reference sequence). V was clipped by 4 bases and J by 3 bases, with 4 bases between them. The CDR3 bases are TGTGCCAGCAGTTCAATCTACGAGCAGTACTTC. Its protein product is CASSSIYEQYF.

The genes are TRBV4-1 and TRBJ2-1; possible D gene TRBD2, 5 bases. The germline V and J ends were trimmed by 4 bases and 8 bases, with 12 bases remaining between them. The length of the CDR3 is 13 residues. Per germline, CDR1 MGHRA and CDR2 YSYEKL. The CDR3 nucleotides are TGCGCCAGCAGCCGCCCTTTGCGGGATGAGCAGTTCTTC. This encodes CASSRPLRDEQFF.